The 28 T cell receptor beta chains in this list originate from one sample, sequenced in a study of blood T cell repertoires in COVID-19. TCRdb's table, derived via immunoSEQ multiplex PCR, lists solely in-frame clones and lacks some. The data show under 250,000 clones, about four fifths seen once. Sequencing was done on a sample of peripheral blood. These receptors were obtained from a woman younger than 35 with acute or convalescent COVID-19.

The genes are TRBV30 and TRBJ2-1, with 9 positions matching TRBD2. Per the germline V gene, CDR1 is GTSNPN and CDR2 is SVGIG (reference sequence). J lost 1 base, V lost 0 bases, and 4 bases had no gene match. This CDR3 is 16 amino acids long. This chain's CDR3 is CAWSVMAGGSYNEQFF. DNA for the CDR3: TGTGCCTGGAGTGTAATGGCGGGAGGGTCCTACAATGAGCAGTTCTTC.

This chain connects TRBV18 to TRBJ1-4; tentative D call: TRBD1 (6 bases). V dropped 2 bases and J dropped 8 bases, with 15 bases sitting between them. Germline V gene sequence: CDR1 KGHSH, CDR2 LQKENI. The CDR3 totals 15 residues. The DNA for the CDR3 is TGTGCCAGCTCACCAGCGACAGGTCATCGCGAAAAACTGTTTTTT. This encodes CASSPATGHREKLFF.

This chain joins TRBV4-1 and TRBJ2-1; no definite D call. V was pared by 0 bases and J by 0 bases, with 15 bases between. The length of the CDR3 is 18 residues. Germline CDR1 MGHRA, CDR2 YSYEKL. The CDR3 nucleotides are TGCGCCAGCAGCCAAGACGCGGCGGCAGTCGGCTCCTACAATGAGCAGTTCTTC. It yields the protein CASSQDAAAVGSYNEQFF.

The chain uses TRBV9 and TRBJ1-2; 11 positions match TRBD1. Germline values: CDR1 SGDLS, CDR2 YYNGEE. V was pared by 4 bases and J by 5 bases, with 16 bases of the junction left unmatched. The CDR3 runs to 18 residues. In DNA form, the CDR3 reads TGTGCCAGCAGCAACCTCGGACAGGGGGCTCTCTTTGGATATGGCTACACCTTC. This codes for CASSNLGQGALFGYGYTF.

The CDR3 DNA is TGTGCCAGCTCGGGACAGGAGGCCTACGAGCAGTACTTC. Translating gives CASSGQEAYEQYF. This sequence joins TRBV18 and TRBJ2-7; TRBD1 matches 8 bases. The V gene end was trimmed by 6 bases and the J gene end by 2 bases; junction bases not matched to a gene: 3. Germline CDR1 KGHSH, CDR2 LQKENI. This CDR3 has 13 amino acids.

This rearrangement joins TRBV5-6 to TRBJ2-1; 10 bases line up with TRBD2. The junction had 7 bases not matched to a gene; V was cut back by 8 bases and J by 2 bases. The CDR3 runs 15 residues. CDR1 and CDR2 from the germline V gene are SGHDT and YYEEEE. The CDR3 region has the DNA TGTGCCAGTATCGTAGCGGGAGGCCCCTACAATGAGCAGTTCTTC. Its protein product is CASIVAGGPYNEQFF.

The rearrangement joins TRBV11-2 to TRBJ2-6, with D tentatively TRBD2 (5 bases). The CDR3 covers 15 residues. Germline CDR1 is SGHAT and CDR2 is FQNNGV. V lost 5 bases and J lost 1, with 9 bases in between. The CDR3 DNA sequence: TGTGCCAGCAGCGGAGAGGGTTCTGGGGCCAACGTCCTGACTTTC. It translates to CASSGEGSGANVLTF. Supplemented by reference TRBV11-2 and TRBJ2-6, the full variable domain reads EAGVAQSPRYKIIEKRQSVAFWCNPISGHATLYWYQQILGQGPKLLIQFQNNGVVDDSQLPKDRFSAERLKGVDSTLKIQPAKLEDSAVYLCASSGEGSGANVLTFGAGSRLTVL.

The chain carries TRBV27 and TRBJ1-2; D is possibly TRBD1 (5 bases). Trimming shortened V by 2 bases and J by 7 bases, and 17 bases separated the two germline ends. CDR1 is MNHEY and CDR2 is SMNVEV in the germline V gene (reference sequence). This CDR3 region has 15 residues. The CDR3, as DNA: TGTGCCAGCAGTTTAATGTGGCAGGGCCTAAGTGGCTACACCTTC. Translating it yields CASSLMWQGLSGYTF.

The table lists this clone with a few counts. This chain connects TRBV30 to TRBJ1-2; D might be TRBD1 (6 bases). The CDR3 runs to 14 residues. With 2 bases removed from V and 4 bases from J, the gap between germline ends came to 14 bases. CDR1 is GTSNPN and CDR2 is SVGIG in the germline V gene (reference sequence). The CDR3 here is CAWSLQGSFYGYTF. The CDR3 DNA is TGTGCCTGGAGTCTCCAGGGGTCGTTCTATGGCTACACCTTC.

For this clone: Other DNA sequences in this specimen translate into the identical CDR3. The V and J genes are TRBV6-5 and TRBJ2-2; TRBD2 might be the D (6 bases). V lost 0 bases, J lost 6 bases, and 8 bases lay in between. The CDR3 loop spans 14 amino acids. Germline V gene sequence: CDR1 MNHEY, CDR2 SVGAGI. The CDR3, as DNA: TGTGCCAGCAGTTACTCGTGGGGGGCCGGGGAGCTGTTTTTT. This codes for CASSYSWGAGELFF.

This clone appeared a single time. This chain joins TRBV19 and TRBJ2-1; 9 bases match TRBD2. J lost 7 bases, V lost 3 bases, and 10 bases had no gene match. The germline CDR1 and CDR2 sequences are LNHDA and SQIVND (reference sequence). The CDR3 consists of 16 residues. In DNA form, the CDR3 reads TGTGCCAGTAGTATGGGCCCAGCGGGAGGCAGGAATGAGCAGTTCTTC. Translated, it gives CASSMGPAGGRNEQFF. The full variable domain, rest sourced from reference TRBV19 and TRBJ2-1, is DGGITQSPKYLFRKEGQNVTLSCEQNLNHDAMYWYRQDPGQGLRLIYYSQIVNDFQKGDIAEGYSVSREKKESFPLTVTSAQKNPTAFYLCASSMGPAGGRNEQFFGPGTRLTVL.

V is TRBV18 and J is TRBJ1-4; D is undetermined. The ends were cut back, 2 bases at V and 0 bases at J, with 4 bases in the middle. Germline V gene sequence: CDR1 KGHSH, CDR2 LQKENI. CDR3 length: 14 residues. CDR3 nucleotide sequence: TGTGCCAGCTCACCATCCGCAACTAATGAAAAACTGTTTTTT. Translation gives CASSPSATNEKLFF.

This clone has more than one count but fewer than ten. V usage is TRBV5-1 and J usage is TRBJ1-1; D might be TRBD1 (5 bases). CDR3 length: 14 amino acids. Trimming pared 3 bases from V and 0 bases from J, leaving 9 bases between. Germline V gene data show CDR1 as SGHRS and CDR2 as YFSETQ. Here the CDR3 DNA reads TGCGCCAGCAGCTACAAGGGGATGAACACTGAAGCTTTCTTT. Its protein is CASSYKGMNTEAFF.

CDR3 coding DNA: TGTGCCAGTAGTATAGCGCAGGGGAAGGGGTACGAGCAGTACTTC. Encoded protein: CASSIAQGKGYEQYF. The chain has TRBV19 and TRBJ2-7, with a tentative D call TRBD1 (6 bases). V shed 1 base and J shed 4 bases, with 14 bases lying between them. The germline gives CDR1 LNHDA, CDR2 SQIVND (reference sequence). The CDR3 covers 15 residues.

The chain is built from TRBV5-1 and TRBJ2-7; D gene uncertain. Germline loops: CDR1 SGHRS, CDR2 YFSETQ. V was trimmed by 0 bases and J by 3 bases, leaving 7 bases between them. CDR3 length: 13 residues. The CDR3 protein is CASSLGGYYEQYF. DNA for the CDR3: TGCGCCAGCAGCTTGGGCGGATACTACGAGCAGTACTTC.

The chain links TRBV11-3 to TRBJ1-1; D gene uncertain. The V gene lost 2 bases and the J gene lost 2 bases, with 9 bases spanning the gap. CDR1 is SGHNT, CDR2 YENEEA, per germline. The CDR3 extends over 14 amino acids. Here the CDR3 reads CASSLSGPNTEAFF. The CDR3 region has the DNA TGTGCCAGCAGCTTAAGCGGGCCTAACACTGAAGCTTTCTTT. The full variable domain, with the rest looked up from reference TRBV11-3 and TRBJ1-1, is EAGVVQSPRYKIIEKKQPVAFWCNPISGHNTLYWYLQNLGQGPELLIRYENEEAVDDSQLPKDRFSAERLKGVDSTLKIQPAELGDSAVYLCASSLSGPNTEAFFGQGTRLTVV.

V gene TRBV7-8 combines with J gene TRBJ1-2; D gene uncertain. CDR3 length equals 15 residues. V was clipped by 1 base and J by 0 bases, with 9 bases between them. Germline V lookup: CDR1 SGHVS, CDR2 FQNEAQ. In DNA, the CDR3 is TGTGCCAGCAGCTTAGAAGTGCGGGCTAACTATGGCTACACCTTC. Amino acid sequence: CASSLEVRANYGYTF. Filled out from reference TRBV7-8 and TRBJ1-2, the complete variable domain reads GAGVSQSPRYKVAKRGQDVALRCDPISGHVSLFWYQQALGQGPEFLTYFQNEAQLDKSGLPSDRFFAERPEGSVSTLKIQRTQQEDSAVYLCASSLEVRANYGYTFGSGTRLTVV.

The table lists this clone with a few counts. The gene calls are TRBV2 and TRBJ1-1, with D possibly TRBD1 on 5 matching bases. Germline V CDR1 and CDR2: SNHLY, FYNNEI. The CDR3 has 13 residues. V lost 6 bases and J 0 bases, leaving 8 bases between the germline ends. The CDR3 sequence: CASSRVMNTEAFF. The CDR3 DNA follows: TGTGCCAGCAGCAGGGTGATGAACACTGAAGCTTTCTTT.

This chain uses TRBV28 with TRBJ2-7; a weak D match, TRBD1 (5 bases). CDR3 size: 12 residues. The germline CDR1 and CDR2 sequences are MDHEN and SYDVKM. Between the trimmed V and J ends, which lost 3 bases and 4 bases, there was a span of 7 bases. The CDR3 loop reads CASSFKGYEQYF. CDR3 nucleotide sequence: TGTGCCAGCAGTTTCAAGGGGTACGAGCAGTACTTC.

The V call is TRBV5-5, the J call TRBJ1-6; a weak D match, TRBD1 (5 bases). Deletions cut 0 bases from V and 8 bases from J, with 12 bases between. The CDR3 loop spans 15 amino acids. CDR1 is SGHKS and CDR2 is YYEKEE in the germline V gene (reference sequence). CDR3 coding DNA: TGTGCCAGCAGCTTGGGATGGGGGGAGCATTCACCCCTCCACTTT. Its translation is CASSLGWGEHSPLHF.

The V gene is TRBV24-1, the J gene TRBJ1-3, with TRBD1 identical over 10 bases. V lost 4 bases to trimming and J lost 5 bases; unmatched junction nucleotides: 10. Germline V gene lookup returns CDR1 KGHDR and CDR2 SFDVKD. There are 17 residues in the CDR3. The CDR3 DNA follows: TGTGCCACCAGTGACTCATCGACAGGGGGCAAGAGAAACACCATATATTTT. As protein: CATSDSSTGGKRNTIYF.

This clone was seen a single time. The chain combines TRBV11-1 with TRBJ1-5; 9 nucleotides agree with TRBD1. Unmatched junction bases numbered 7, after V lost 5 bases and J lost 5 bases. The CDR3 sequence is 15 residues long. Germline lookup yields CDR1 SGHAT and CDR2 FQDESV (reference sequence). As DNA, the CDR3 is TGTGCCAGCAGCCCAGGGACAGGGAACCATCAGCCCCAGCATTTT. This codes for CASSPGTGNHQPQHF.

The chain is built from TRBV6-2 or TRBV6-3 and TRBJ2-7; 11 bases align to TRBD2. Unmatched junction bases numbered 5, after V lost 0 bases and J lost 4 bases. The germline V gene has CDR1 MNHEY and CDR2 SVGEGT. This CDR3 region has 16 residues. The CDR3 region is CASSYSGASGGYEQYF. Written as DNA, the CDR3 is TGTGCCAGCAGTTACTCCGGGGCTAGCGGGGGGTACGAGCAGTACTTC.

The chain is built from TRBV6-5 and TRBJ1-2; D is undetermined. The CDR3 contains 15 residues. CDR1 is MNHEY and CDR2 is SVGAGI in the germline V gene. The V gene lost 1 base and the J gene lost 3 bases, with 12 bases spanning the gap. Here the CDR3 DNA reads TGTGCCAGCAGTTACTTTGGGAGCCAGGACTATGGCTACACCTTC. It encodes CASSYFGSQDYGYTF.

CDR3 sequence: CASSGGFREKLFF. The CDR3 DNA sequence: TGTGCCAGTAGCGGAGGGTTTCGGGAAAAACTGTTTTTT. The J gene is TRBJ1-4, the V gene TRBV19; no reliable D call. The germline CDR1 and CDR2 sequences are LNHDA and SQIVND (reference sequence). Trimming removed 6 bases from V and 8 bases from J, with 13 bases in between. This CDR3 comprises 13 residues.

The chain recombines TRBV6-5 with TRBJ2-7; 9 positions agree with TRBD1. The CDR3 loop spans 14 amino acids. Germline lookup yields CDR1 MNHEY and CDR2 SVGAGI. The ends lost 4 bases at V and 5 bases at J; junction bases unmatched: 6. The CDR3 coding sequence is TGTGCCAGCAGTTCCACAGGGGGCGTCAACGAGCAGTACTTC. Translated, it gives CASSSTGGVNEQYF.

This clone turned up a few times. J is TRBJ2-5 and V is TRBV6-6, with no clear D. The CDR3 sequence is 14 residues long. In germline, CDR1 is MNHNY, CDR2 SVGAGI (reference sequence). The ends were cut back, 4 bases at V and 5 bases at J, with 14 bases in the middle. The CDR3 bases are TGTGCCAGCAGTTCCCCTCTGTCCTCTGAGACCCAGTACTTC. Residues: CASSSPLSSETQYF.

The chain is built from TRBV2 and TRBJ2-1; 13 bases align to TRBD2. The germline V gene has CDR1 SNHLY and CDR2 FYNNEI. V trimming: 6 bases; J trimming: 8 bases; junction bases outside the gene matches: 4. This CDR3 has 14 residues. DNA of the CDR3: TGTGCCAGCAGCGGGACTAGCGGGACATATGAGCAGTTCTTC. It is translated as CASSGTSGTYEQFF.